The 32 T cell receptor beta chains presented below share a single source sample, sequenced in a study of T cells in women clearing cervical HPV infection. Repertoires were generated with immunoSEQ multiplex PCR, while TCRdb's copy carries only in-frame clones and drops some. The sample has about 39,000 clones, and its top ten clones hold approximately 4.8%. The material sequenced was blood buffy coat. The receptors were gathered from a woman between 18 and 70 years old with a cervical HPV16 infection that either progressed to CIN3+ or cleared (not recorded which).

Turning to this clone: Read coverage stops 3 residues before the CDR3 terminus; the germline J gene supplies the remainder. This sequence joins TRBV9 and TRBJ2-2; TRBD2 aligns across 12 bases. This CDR3 contains 18 residues. Germline V gene sequence: CDR1 SGDLS, CDR2 YYNGEE. J was trimmed by 0 bases and V by 4 bases; bases with no gene match: 7. CDR3 bases read: TGTGCCAGCAGCACCCGACTAGCGGGGGAGACGAACACCGGGGAG. This sequence encodes CASSTRLAGETNTGE. The whole CDR3 reads CASSTRLAGETNTGELFF.

About this clone: The read terminates 3 residues before the CDR3 end, so the remaining end is supplied by the germline J gene. The gene calls are TRBV19 and TRBJ2-3; no clear D gene. The germline V gene encodes CDR1 LNHDA and CDR2 SQIVND (reference sequence). Trimming pared 5 bases from V and 1 base from J, leaving 7 bases between. There are 13 residues in the CDR3. Incomplete CDR3 DNA: TGTGCCAGTAGTCCCCAGGGCACAGATACG. Its protein is CASSPQGTDT. In full, the CDR3 reads CASSPQGTDTQYF.

Regarding this clone: The read gets to within 3 residues of the CDR3 end, and the germline J gene fills in the rest. The J gene is TRBJ2-5, the V gene TRBV5-1, with 11 positions matching TRBD2. The junction had 3 bases not matched to a gene; V was cut back by 4 bases and J by 1 base. CDR3 size: 15 residues. From germline, CDR1 is SGHRS and CDR2 YFSETQ. The chain's CDR3 is CASSGGLAVQETQYF. The covered CDR3 bases are TGCGCCAGCAGCGGGGGACTAGCGGTCCAAGAGACC.

About this clone: The read ends 3 residues shy of where the CDR3 ends; the end is completed using the germline J gene. The chain has TRBV20-1 and TRBJ1-1; 8 nucleotides agree with TRBD1. The germline V gene has CDR1 DFQATT and CDR2 SNEGSKA (reference sequence). This CDR3 region has 14 residues. V gave up 1 base and J gave up 5 bases; unmatched junction bases: 6. CDR3 DNA, as far as it was read: TGCAGTGCTAGAGGGGCAGGGGGCGTTACTGAA. It codes for CSARGAGGVTE. The full CDR3 protein is CSARGAGGVTEAFF.

Regarding this clone: Read data end 3 residues before the CDR3 end; the end is taken from the germline J gene. The J gene is TRBJ2-3, the V gene TRBV6-1; 10 nucleotides align to TRBD2. The V segment lost 4 bases and the J segment 4 bases; nucleotides outside the gene matches: 5. The CDR3 contains 15 residues. CDR1 and CDR2 from the germline V gene are MNHNS and SASEGT. CDR3 sequence reads: CASSASGGSSDTQYF. The sequenced part of the CDR3 DNA is TGTGCCAGCAGTGCTAGCGGGGGAAGTTCAGATACG.

On this clone: With the read ending 3 residues before the CDR3 end, the germline J gene is used to fill in that end. J is TRBJ1-5 and V is TRBV19; 8 positions match TRBD1. The CDR3 loop spans 15 amino acids. V lost 4 bases to trimming and J lost 7 bases; unmatched junction nucleotides: 9. Germline CDR1 and CDR2: LNHDA and SQIVND (reference sequence). The CDR3 sequence: CASSKGQEARQPQHF. The CDR3 DNA, read in part, is TGTGCCAGTAGTAAGGGACAGGAGGCCCGGCAGCCC.

Worth noting for this clone: A junction end diverges from the germline sequence, so it may reflect a read error. The read gets to within 3 residues of the CDR3 end, and the germline J gene fills in the rest. The chain joins TRBV6-1 to TRBJ2-1, with 9 bases that match TRBD2. Germline V gene lookup returns CDR1 MNHNS and CDR2 SASEGT. This CDR3 region has 14 residues. The CDR3 DNA, read in part, is TGTGCCAGCGGTGAGGTAGCGGGGGATAATGAG. Residues: CASGEVAGDNE. The entire CDR3 is CASGEVAGDNEQFF.

Comments on this clone: The read terminates 3 residues before the CDR3 end, so the remaining end is supplied by the germline J gene. The V call is TRBV15, the J call TRBJ2-2; possible D gene TRBD1, 5 bases. This CDR3 is 16 amino acids long. Germline values: CDR1 LNHNV, CDR2 YYDKDF (reference sequence). V was cut by 0 bases and J by 6 bases, with 14 bases left in between. Incomplete CDR3 DNA: TGTGCCACCAGCAGAGATTCAGGGTTAGGGGCCGGGGAG. Its protein is CATSRDSGLGAGE. The whole CDR3 sequence reads CATSRDSGLGAGELFF.

In regard to this clone: The sequenced fragment ends 3 residues before the CDR3 boundary, so the rest is inferred from the germline J gene. The chain has TRBV2 and TRBJ2-5; 10 bases are shared with TRBD2. In germline, CDR1 is SNHLY, CDR2 FYNNEI. The V segment lost 9 bases and the J segment 4 bases; nucleotides outside the gene matches: 5. The CDR3 runs 13 residues. The CDR3: CARAGGPAETQYF. The DNA read from the CDR3 is TGTGCCAGAGCGGGGGGGCCCGCAGAGACC.

Of note for this clone: The CDR3 goes on 3 residues after the read ends, and that part is filled in from the germline J gene. The V call is TRBV18, the J call TRBJ2-1; unclear D gene. Germline lookup yields CDR1 KGHSH and CDR2 LQKENI. The CDR3 runs to 12 residues. V lost 5 bases, J lost 8 bases, and 10 bases lay in between. The part of the CDR3 DNA that was read is TGTGCCAGCTCAAAACCGGTGGATGAG. It is translated as CASSKPVDE. The full CDR3 reads CASSKPVDEQFF.

Remarks on this clone: The read ends 3 residues before the CDR3 terminus; that terminus is restored from the germline J gene. The chain uses TRBV7-9 and TRBJ2-7; 9 bases line up with TRBD1. With 5 bases clipped from V and 2 bases from J, the junction kept 4 bases outside the gene matches. The length of the CDR3 is 14 residues. The germline V gene has CDR1 SEHNR and CDR2 FQNEAQ (reference sequence). The CDR3 here is CASSQQGAPYEQYF. CDR3 DNA (partial): TGTGCCAGCAGCCAACAGGGGGCTCCCTACGAG.

On this clone itself: The CDR3 end lies 3 residues beyond the end of the read and is filled in from the germline J gene. Other nucleotide sequences in the sample specify the same CDR3. V gene TRBV7-9 combines with J gene TRBJ1-2; D gene unclear. The V end was cut by 4 bases, the J end by 3 bases, with 15 bases between. Looked up from germline, CDR1 is SEHNR and CDR2 is FQNEAQ (reference sequence). CDR3 length equals 15 residues. CDR3 bases read: TGTGCCAGCAGCTGGGCAGGATCCAAGGACTATGGC. Residues: CASSWAGSKDYG. The entire CDR3 reads CASSWAGSKDYGYTF.

Remarks on this clone: The read falls 3 residues short of the CDR3 end, and the missing part is taken from the germline J gene. The rearrangement uses TRBV12-3 or TRBV12-4 and TRBJ2-3, with D unresolved. The CDR3 totals 13 residues. The germline V and J ends were trimmed by 7 bases and 6 bases, with 14 bases remaining between them. The CDR3 DNA, read in part, is TGTGCCAGCACCCCGAAGGCCAGGGATACG. Protein sequence: CASTPKARDT. The CDR3, in full, reads CASTPKARDTQYF.

Points on this clone: From the germline J gene comes the end of the CDR3, since the read stops 3 residues before it. The chain recombines TRBV5-1 with TRBJ2-3, with a weak D call TRBD1 (5 bases). CDR1 and CDR2 (germline): SGHRS, YFSETQ. The length of the CDR3 is 16 residues. Trimming removed 0 bases from V and 4 bases from J, with 15 bases in between. CDR3 protein: CASSLASGAGADTQYF. CDR3 DNA, as far as it was read: TGCGCCAGCAGCTTGGCGAGTGGGGCCGGCGCAGATACG. Filled out from reference TRBV5-1 and TRBJ2-3, the complete variable domain reads KAGVTQTPRYLIKTRGQQVTLSCSPISGHRSVSWYQQTPGQGLQFLFEYFSETQRNKGNFPGRFSGRQFSNSRSEMNVSTLELGDSALYLCASSLASGAGADTQYFGPGTRLTVL.

Remarks on this clone: The CDR3 end lies 3 residues beyond the end of the read and is filled in from the germline J gene. The rearrangement uses TRBV27 and TRBJ2-7; maybe TRBD1 (5 bases). V lost 1 base and J 3 bases, leaving 13 bases between the germline ends. CDR1 and CDR2 from the germline V gene are MNHEY and SMNVEV (reference sequence). This CDR3 spans 15 amino acids. CDR3 DNA (partial): TGTGCCAGCAGTTTATTGGCAGGGTCTAACTACGAG. Encoded protein: CASSLLAGSNYE. The whole CDR3 sequence reads CASSLLAGSNYEQYF.

Concerning this clone itself: With the read ending 3 residues before the CDR3 end, the germline J gene is used to fill in that end. The chain joins TRBV19 to TRBJ2-2; 12 positions agree with TRBD1. The CDR3 extends over 15 amino acids. Germline lookup yields CDR1 LNHDA and CDR2 SQIVND (reference sequence). Germline trimming cut 2 bases from V and 9 bases from J; bases unmatched to any gene: 4. The sequenced part of the CDR3 DNA is TGTGCCAGTAGTATACCGGGACAGGGGGCTCGGGAG. Translating gives CASSIPGQGARE. The CDR3 as a whole reads CASSIPGQGARELFF.

Partial CDR3 DNA: TGTGCCAGCAGGGCAGGGAGTGGC. As protein: CASRAGSG. The CDR3, in full, reads CASRAGSGYTF. V and J are TRBV7-2 and TRBJ1-2; D might be TRBD1 (5 bases). Read sequence stops 3 residues before the CDR3 end, and the germline J gene provides the missing end. This CDR3 contains 11 residues. Per germline, CDR1 SGHTA and CDR2 FQGNSA. Trimming pared 6 bases from V and 7 bases from J, leaving 9 bases between.

A word on this clone: The read falls 3 residues short of the CDR3 end, and the missing part is taken from the germline J gene. This chain joins TRBV29-1 and TRBJ1-1; TRBD1 might be the D (5 bases). This CDR3 contains 15 residues. Deletions cut 1 base from V and 0 bases from J, with 12 bases between. Germline loops: CDR1 SQVTM, CDR2 ANQGSEA. The CDR3 loop is CSVEGLAGMNTEAFF. The CDR3 bases that were read are TGCAGCGTTGAAGGTTTGGCAGGGATGAACACTGAA. Full variable domain (rest looked up from reference TRBV29-1 and TRBJ1-1): SAVISQKPSRDICQRGTSLTIQCQVDSQVTMMFWYRQQPGQSLTLIATANQGSEATYESGFVIDKFPISRPNLTFSTLTVSNMSPEDSSIYLCSVEGLAGMNTEAFFGQGTRLTVV.

CDR3 DNA, as far as it was read: TGTGCCAGTAGCCTAGCGAGCACAGATACG. Amino acid sequence: CASSLASTDT. The CDR3, in full, reads CASSLASTDTQYF. V gene TRBV19 combines with J gene TRBJ2-3; D perhaps matches TRBD2 (6 bases). The read finishes 3 residues shy of the CDR3 end, and the germline J gene is used to complete it. The germline V gene encodes CDR1 LNHDA and CDR2 SQIVND (reference sequence). The CDR3 covers 13 residues. The ends were cut back, 6 bases at V and 0 bases at J, with 7 bases in the middle.

Concerning this clone: The read terminates 3 residues ahead of where the CDR3 ends, so the germline J gene completes it. The V and J genes are TRBV5-1 and TRBJ1-4, with a possible D match to TRBD1 (6 bases). Germline CDR1 reads SGHRS; CDR2 reads YFSETQ. The germline V and J ends were trimmed by 5 bases and 8 bases, with 16 bases remaining between them. This CDR3 has 14 residues. The sequenced CDR3 bases are TGCGCCAGCAGGACCGGGACAACCGAGGAAAAA. Translating gives CASRTGTTEEK. The full CDR3 protein is CASRTGTTEEKLFF.

A word on this clone: With the read ending 3 residues before the CDR3 end, the germline J gene is used to fill in that end. The rearrangement links TRBV7-9 to TRBJ2-3, with 8 positions matching TRBD1. This CDR3 has 15 amino acids. The V and J ends lost 7 bases and 0 bases, in that order; junction bases with no gene match: 6. Per germline, CDR1 SEHNR and CDR2 FQNEAQ (reference sequence). CDR3 in amino acids: CASTQGAPSTDTQYF. The sequenced part of the CDR3 DNA is TGTGCCAGCACTCAGGGGGCACCTAGCACAGATACG.

Details on this clone: The CDR3 end lies 3 residues beyond the end of the read and is filled in from the germline J gene. The V gene is TRBV5-4, the J gene TRBJ1-4; TRBD1 matches 9 bases. The V and J ends lost 4 bases and 0 bases, in that order; junction bases with no gene match: 4. Germline-derived CDR1 and CDR2 are SGHNT and YYREEE (reference sequence). The CDR3 is made up of 16 amino acids. CDR3 bases read: TGTGCCAGCAGCACAGACAGGGGGGCAACTAATGAAAAA. Protein product: CASSTDRGATNEK. The CDR3 in its entirety is CASSTDRGATNEKLFF. Variable domain in full (rest from reference TRBV5-4 and TRBJ1-4): ETGVTQSPTHLIKTRGQQVTLRCSSQSGHNTVSWYQQALGQGPQFIFQYYREEENGRGNFPPRFSGLQFPNYSSELNVNALELDDSALYLCASSTDRGATNEKLFFGSGTQLSVL.

The CDR3 spells CSAEARDKGTDTQYF. The CDR3 DNA, read in part, is TGCAGTGCTGAGGCCCGGGACAAGGGCACAGATACG. The J gene is TRBJ2-3, the V gene TRBV20-1; perhaps TRBD1 as D (6 bases). With the read ending 3 residues before the CDR3 end, the germline J gene is used to fill in that end. Trimming left V 5 bases short and J 1 base short, with 16 bases between. This CDR3 is 15 amino acids long. Germline V lookup: CDR1 DFQATT, CDR2 SNEGSKA (reference sequence).

Comment on this clone: The CDR3 extends 3 residues past the end of the read, so its final part is completed from the germline J gene. The rearrangement uses TRBV2 and TRBJ2-5, with TRBD1 as a possible D gene (6 bases). The CDR3 is made up of 13 amino acids. Per germline, CDR1 SNHLY and CDR2 FYNNEI. Trimming took off 11 bases at V and 2 bases at J, with 15 bases between the two ends. The CDR3 is CAGKQGPQETQYF. The sequenced part of the CDR3 DNA is TGTGCCGGGAAGCAGGGGCCTCAAGAGACC.

To note about this clone: The read ends 3 residues before the CDR3 terminus; that terminus is restored from the germline J gene. This chain joins TRBV2 and TRBJ1-2; TRBD1 is a possible D gene (5 bases). The CDR3 covers 13 residues. CDR1 is SNHLY and CDR2 is FYNNEI in the germline V gene. Deletions cut 3 bases from V and 7 bases from J, with 12 bases between. CDR3 amino acids: CASSDTGGSGYTF. The DNA read from the CDR3 is TGTGCCAGCAGTGATACGGGGGGGTCTGGC.

As to this clone: The read falls 3 residues short of the CDR3 end, and the missing part is taken from the germline J gene. The chain combines TRBV7-8 with TRBJ1-6; D perhaps matches TRBD1 (6 bases). CDR3 size: 15 residues. Trimming stripped 2 bases from V and 9 bases from J, with 14 bases between. Looked up from germline, CDR1 is SGHVS and CDR2 is FQNEAQ. The CDR3 here is CASSLTVGAGSPLHF. Incomplete CDR3 DNA: TGTGCCAGCAGCTTAACGGTGGGGGCCGGTTCACCC.

Points on this clone: The read stops 3 residues short of the end of the CDR3; the missing end is completed from the germline J gene. The chain has TRBV3-1 (or the pseudogene TRBV3-2) and TRBJ2-3, with TRBD2 matching 10 bases. V lost 4 bases, J lost 4 bases, and 8 bases stayed unmatched. Per the germline V gene, CDR1 is LGHDT and CDR2 is YNNKEL (reference sequence). CDR3 length: 16 residues. The chain's CDR3 is CASSRPSSGGADTQYF. CDR3 DNA (partial): TGTGCCAGCAGCCGGCCCTCTAGCGGGGGCGCAGATACG.

A remark on this clone: The CDR3 end falls 3 residues outside the read, so it is completed with the germline J gene. The chain recombines TRBV2 with TRBJ2-1, with TRBD2 identical over 10 bases. The junction had 11 bases not matched to a gene; V was cut back by 4 bases and J by 8 bases. Germline loops: CDR1 SNHLY, CDR2 FYNNEI. The CDR3 has 16 residues. Incomplete CDR3 DNA: TGTGCCAGCAGTGGTGAGCGGGGGGGCTTGTGGGATGAG. Its protein product is CASSGERGGLWDE. The whole CDR3 protein reads CASSGERGGLWDEQFF.

As regards this clone: The CDR3 end falls 3 residues outside the read, so it is completed with the germline J gene. This chain connects TRBV2 to TRBJ2-2; tentatively, D is TRBD1 (6 bases). This CDR3 comprises 16 residues. V shed 4 bases and J shed 0 bases, with 12 bases lying between them. CDR1 SNHLY and CDR2 FYNNEI come from the germline V gene. The CDR3 bases that were read are TGTGCCAGCAGTGTATCAGGGGTATCGAACACCGGGGAG. It specifies CASSVSGVSNTGE. The whole CDR3 is CASSVSGVSNTGELFF.

Of note for this clone: The read ends 3 residues shy of where the CDR3 ends; the end is completed using the germline J gene. The J gene is TRBJ1-4, the V gene TRBV7-9; D call uncertain. This CDR3 comprises 11 residues. Germline V gene sequence: CDR1 SEHNR, CDR2 FQNEAQ (reference sequence). The V and J ends lost 5 bases and 8 bases respectively, with 6 bases between them. This chain's CDR3 is CASSQTEKLFF. The covered CDR3 bases are TGTGCCAGCAGCCAGACAGAAAAA.

As to this clone: The read is 3 residues too short to cover the CDR3 end, so that end is filled in from the germline J gene. This rearrangement joins TRBV7-8 to TRBJ2-3, with D possibly TRBD1 on 5 matching bases. The CDR3 runs to 16 residues. CDR1 and CDR2 (germline): SGHVS, FQNEAQ. The V and J ends lost 7 bases and 2 bases respectively, with 19 bases between them. The sequenced CDR3 bases are TGTGCCAGCACCGCTTATATGGTCAGGGACACAGATACG. Translating gives CASTAYMVRDTDT. The complete CDR3 reads CASTAYMVRDTDTQYF.

With respect to this clone: The observed sequence ends 3 residues before the CDR3 terminus, with the missing tail filled in from the germline J gene. The chain carries TRBV19 and TRBJ1-1; possibly TRBD1 for D (5 bases). Germline lookup yields CDR1 LNHDA and CDR2 SQIVND (reference sequence). The CDR3 sequence is 15 residues long. V lost 5 bases, J lost 4 bases, and 17 bases lay in between. The CDR3 region is CASSGAKGLGTEAFF. Partial CDR3 DNA: TGTGCCAGTAGTGGGGCGAAGGGGCTCGGCACTGAA.